This record looks at one T cell receptor beta chain sequence and its context. Antigen unknown. ViraFEST used viral peptide pools to expand antigen-specific CD4+ T cells before sequencing. With nine to eleven days of culture completed, CD4+ T cells were isolated. By PCR, the person was confirmed to have had SARS-CoV-2 infection between March and December 2020. They grew roughly 2 million PBMC in each well, adding approximately 10 IU/ml IL-2 and 10 ug/ml peptides. The data were obtained in a study of vaccination effects on CD4 cells after COVID-19. Study context: Either the BNT162b2 or mRNA-1273 vaccine was given to participants in two doses.

The table came from immunoSEQ multiplex PCR; TCRdb's copy has only in-frame clones and leaves some out. The sample lists about 45,000 clones; roughly 75% were seen once. Notes on the study in general: Late in the post-vaccination period, infection-induced and vaccine-induced clones underwent marked clonal contraction.

The TCR comes from a human donor who had a prior SARS-CoV-2 infection. The specimen was CD4+ T cells from PBMCs cultured with a peptide pool, collected before COVID-19 vaccination.

The CDR3 loop is CASSQYDGSNQPQHF. CDR3 sequence (DNA): TGTGCCAGCAGCCAATACGACGGTAGCAATCAGCCCCAGCATTTT. The chain employs TRBV27 and TRBJ1-5, with D unresolved. Trimming removed 6 bases from V and 0 bases from J, with 12 bases in between. The germline V gene encodes CDR1 MNHEY and CDR2 SMNVEV (reference sequence). This CDR3 region has 15 residues.